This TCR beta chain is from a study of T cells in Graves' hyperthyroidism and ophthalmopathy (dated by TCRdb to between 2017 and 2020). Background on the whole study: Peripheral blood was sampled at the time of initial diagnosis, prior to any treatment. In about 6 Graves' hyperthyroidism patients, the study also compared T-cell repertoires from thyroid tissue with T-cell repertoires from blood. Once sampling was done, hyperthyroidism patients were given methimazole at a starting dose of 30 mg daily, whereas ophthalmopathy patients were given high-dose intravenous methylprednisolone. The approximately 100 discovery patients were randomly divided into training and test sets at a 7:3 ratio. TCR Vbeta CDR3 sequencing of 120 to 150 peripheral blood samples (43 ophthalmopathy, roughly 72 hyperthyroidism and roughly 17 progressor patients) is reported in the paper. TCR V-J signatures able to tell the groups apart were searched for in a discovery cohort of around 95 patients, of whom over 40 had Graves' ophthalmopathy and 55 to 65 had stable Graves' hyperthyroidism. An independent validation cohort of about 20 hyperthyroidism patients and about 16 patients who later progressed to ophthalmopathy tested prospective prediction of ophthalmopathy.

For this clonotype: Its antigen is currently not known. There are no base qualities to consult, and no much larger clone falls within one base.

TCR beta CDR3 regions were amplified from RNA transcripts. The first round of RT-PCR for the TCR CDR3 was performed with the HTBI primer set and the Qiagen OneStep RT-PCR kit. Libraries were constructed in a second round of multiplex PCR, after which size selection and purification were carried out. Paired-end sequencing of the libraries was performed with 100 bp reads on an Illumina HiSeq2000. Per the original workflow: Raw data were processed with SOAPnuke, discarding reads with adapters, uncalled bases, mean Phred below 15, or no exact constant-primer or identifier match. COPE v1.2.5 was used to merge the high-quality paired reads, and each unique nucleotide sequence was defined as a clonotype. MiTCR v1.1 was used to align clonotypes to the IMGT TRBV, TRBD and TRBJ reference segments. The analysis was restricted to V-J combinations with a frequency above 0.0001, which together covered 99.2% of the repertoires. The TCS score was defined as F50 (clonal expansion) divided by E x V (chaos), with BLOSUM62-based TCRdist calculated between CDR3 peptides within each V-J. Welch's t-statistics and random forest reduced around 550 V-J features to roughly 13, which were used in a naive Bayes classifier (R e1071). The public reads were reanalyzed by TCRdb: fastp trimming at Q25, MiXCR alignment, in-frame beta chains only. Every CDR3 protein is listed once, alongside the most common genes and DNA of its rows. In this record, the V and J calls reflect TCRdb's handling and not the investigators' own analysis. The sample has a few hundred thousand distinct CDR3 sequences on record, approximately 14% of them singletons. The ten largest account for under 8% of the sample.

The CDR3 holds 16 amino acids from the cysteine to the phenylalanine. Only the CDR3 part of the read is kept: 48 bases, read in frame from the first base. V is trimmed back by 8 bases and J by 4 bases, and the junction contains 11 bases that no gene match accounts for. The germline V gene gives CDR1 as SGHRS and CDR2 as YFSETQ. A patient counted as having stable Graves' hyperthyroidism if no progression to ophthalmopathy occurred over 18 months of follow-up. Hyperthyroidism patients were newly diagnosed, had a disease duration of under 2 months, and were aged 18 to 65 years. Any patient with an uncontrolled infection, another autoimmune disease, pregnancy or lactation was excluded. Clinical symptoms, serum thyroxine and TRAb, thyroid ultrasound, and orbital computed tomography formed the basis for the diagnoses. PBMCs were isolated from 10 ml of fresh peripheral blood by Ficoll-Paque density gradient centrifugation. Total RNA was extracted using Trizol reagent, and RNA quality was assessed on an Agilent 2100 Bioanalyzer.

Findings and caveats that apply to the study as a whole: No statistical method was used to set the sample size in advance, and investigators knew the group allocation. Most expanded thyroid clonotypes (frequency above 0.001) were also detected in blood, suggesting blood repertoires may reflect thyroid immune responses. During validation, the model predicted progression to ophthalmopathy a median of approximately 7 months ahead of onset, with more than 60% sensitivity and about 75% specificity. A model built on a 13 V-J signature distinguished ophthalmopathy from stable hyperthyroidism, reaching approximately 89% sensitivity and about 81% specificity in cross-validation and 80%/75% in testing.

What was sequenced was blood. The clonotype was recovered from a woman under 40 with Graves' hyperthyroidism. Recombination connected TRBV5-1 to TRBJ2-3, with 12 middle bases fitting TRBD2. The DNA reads TGCGCCAGTGGCCTAGGACTAGCGGGATTTCCAGATACGCAGTATTTT. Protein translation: CASGLGLAGFPDTQYF.